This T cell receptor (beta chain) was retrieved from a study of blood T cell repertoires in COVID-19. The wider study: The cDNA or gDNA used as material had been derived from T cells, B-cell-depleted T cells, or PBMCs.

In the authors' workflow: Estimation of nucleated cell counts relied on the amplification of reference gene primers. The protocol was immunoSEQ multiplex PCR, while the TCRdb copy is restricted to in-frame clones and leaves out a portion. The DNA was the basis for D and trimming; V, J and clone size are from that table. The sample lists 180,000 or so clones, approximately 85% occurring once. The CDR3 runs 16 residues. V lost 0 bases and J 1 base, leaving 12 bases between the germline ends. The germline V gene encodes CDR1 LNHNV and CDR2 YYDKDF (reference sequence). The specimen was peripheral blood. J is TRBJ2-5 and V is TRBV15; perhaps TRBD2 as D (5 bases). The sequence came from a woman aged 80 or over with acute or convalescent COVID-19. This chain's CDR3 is CATSRDRVGIQETQYF. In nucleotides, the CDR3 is TGTGCCACCAGCAGAGATAGGGTCGGGATCCAAGAGACCCAGTACTTC.